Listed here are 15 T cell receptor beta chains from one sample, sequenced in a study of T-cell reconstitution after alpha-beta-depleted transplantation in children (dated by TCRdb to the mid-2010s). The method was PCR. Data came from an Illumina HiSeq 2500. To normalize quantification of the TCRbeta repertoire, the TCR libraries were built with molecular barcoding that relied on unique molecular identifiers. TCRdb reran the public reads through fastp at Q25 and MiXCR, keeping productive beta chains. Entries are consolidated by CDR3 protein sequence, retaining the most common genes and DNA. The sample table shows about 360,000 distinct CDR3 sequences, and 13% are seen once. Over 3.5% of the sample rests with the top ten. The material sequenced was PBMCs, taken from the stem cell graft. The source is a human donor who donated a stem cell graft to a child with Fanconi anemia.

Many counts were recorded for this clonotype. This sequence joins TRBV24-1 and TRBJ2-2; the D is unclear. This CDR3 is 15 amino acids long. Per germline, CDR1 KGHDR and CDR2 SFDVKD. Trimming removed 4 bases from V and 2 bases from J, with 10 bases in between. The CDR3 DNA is TGTGCCACCAGTGACCGGGTGGGCAACACCGGGGAGCTGTTTTTT. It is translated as CATSDRVGNTGELFF.

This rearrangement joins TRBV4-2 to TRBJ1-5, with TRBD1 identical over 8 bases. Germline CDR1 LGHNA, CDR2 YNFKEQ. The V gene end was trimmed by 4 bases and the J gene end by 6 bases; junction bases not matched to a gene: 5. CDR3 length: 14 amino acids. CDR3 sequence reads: CASSRGQGAQPQHF. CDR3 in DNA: TGTGCCAGCAGCCGAGGACAGGGAGCTCAGCCCCAGCATTTT.

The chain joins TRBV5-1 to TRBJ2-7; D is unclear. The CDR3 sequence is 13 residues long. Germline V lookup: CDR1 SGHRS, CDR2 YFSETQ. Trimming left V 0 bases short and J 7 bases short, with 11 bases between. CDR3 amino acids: CASSLASNREQYF. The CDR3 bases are TGCGCCAGCAGCTTGGCTAGTAATAGGGAGCAGTACTTC.

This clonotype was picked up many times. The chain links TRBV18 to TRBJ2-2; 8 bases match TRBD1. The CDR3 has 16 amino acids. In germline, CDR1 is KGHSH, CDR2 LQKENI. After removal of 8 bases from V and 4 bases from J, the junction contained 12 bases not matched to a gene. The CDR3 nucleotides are TGTGCCAGCGCCGGGCCCGGACAGGGAGTCACCGGGGAGCTGTTTTTT. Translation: CASAGPGQGVTGELFF.

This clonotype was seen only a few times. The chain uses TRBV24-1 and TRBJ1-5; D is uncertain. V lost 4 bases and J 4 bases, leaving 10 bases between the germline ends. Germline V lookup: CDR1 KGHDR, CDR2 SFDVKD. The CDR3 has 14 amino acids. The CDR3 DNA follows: TGTGCCACCAGTGACCAGCAATTTAATCAGCCCCAGCATTTT. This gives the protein CATSDQQFNQPQHF.

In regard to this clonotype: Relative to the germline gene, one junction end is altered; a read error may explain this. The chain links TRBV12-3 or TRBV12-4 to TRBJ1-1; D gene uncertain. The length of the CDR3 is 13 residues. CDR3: CASKGPGNTEAFF. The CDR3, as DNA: TGTGCCAGCAAAGGACCGGGGAACACTGAAGCCTTCTTT.

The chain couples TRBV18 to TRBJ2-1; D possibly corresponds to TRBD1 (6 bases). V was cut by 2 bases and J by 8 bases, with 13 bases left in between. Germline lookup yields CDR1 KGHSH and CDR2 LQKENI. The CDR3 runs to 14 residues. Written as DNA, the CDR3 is TGTGCCAGCTCACCATACACCGAGGGGGATGAGCAGTTCTTC. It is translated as CASSPYTEGDEQFF. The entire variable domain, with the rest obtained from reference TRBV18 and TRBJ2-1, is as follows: NAGVMQNPRHLVRRRGQEARLRCSPMKGHSHVYWYRQLPEEGLKFMVYLQKENIIDESGMPKERFSAEFPKEGPSILRIQQVVRGDSAAYFCASSPYTEGDEQFFGPGTRLTVL.

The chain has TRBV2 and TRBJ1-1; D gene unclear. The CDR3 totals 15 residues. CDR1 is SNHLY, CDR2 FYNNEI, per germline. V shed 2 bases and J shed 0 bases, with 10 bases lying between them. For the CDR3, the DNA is TGTGCCAGCAGTGAACGGGGTCAAGTGAACACTGAAGCTTTCTTT. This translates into CASSERGQVNTEAFF.

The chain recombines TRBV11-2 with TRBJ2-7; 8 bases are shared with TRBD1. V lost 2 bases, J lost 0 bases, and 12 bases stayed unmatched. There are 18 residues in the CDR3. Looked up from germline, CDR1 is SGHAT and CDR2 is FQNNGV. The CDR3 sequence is CASSLNSGGTGRSYEQYF. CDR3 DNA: TGTGCCAGCAGCTTAAATTCGGGTGGGACAGGACGCTCCTACGAGCAGTACTTC.

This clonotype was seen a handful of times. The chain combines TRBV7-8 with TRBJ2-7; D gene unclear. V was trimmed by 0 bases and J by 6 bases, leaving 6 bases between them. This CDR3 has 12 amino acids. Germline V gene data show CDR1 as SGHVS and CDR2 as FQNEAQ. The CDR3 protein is CASSLALGEQYV. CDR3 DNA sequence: TGTGCCAGCAGCTTAGCGCTCGGCGAGCAGTACGTC.

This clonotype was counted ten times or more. The CDR3 loop reads CASSPTPGQEAFF. CDR3 DNA: TGTGCCAGCAGCCCTACACCGGGACAAGAAGCTTTCTTT. The chain couples TRBV9 to TRBJ1-1, with D possibly being TRBD1 (6 bases). CDR3 size: 13 residues. Per the germline V gene, CDR1 is SGDLS and CDR2 is YYNGEE. Trimming shortened V by 4 bases and J by 8 bases, and 15 bases separated the two germline ends.

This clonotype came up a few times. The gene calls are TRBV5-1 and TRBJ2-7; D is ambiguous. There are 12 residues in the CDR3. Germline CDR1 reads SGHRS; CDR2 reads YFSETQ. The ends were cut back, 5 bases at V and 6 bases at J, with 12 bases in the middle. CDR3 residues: CASSVSLSEQYV. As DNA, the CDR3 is TGCGCCAGCAGTGTTAGTTTAAGCGAGCAGTACGTC.

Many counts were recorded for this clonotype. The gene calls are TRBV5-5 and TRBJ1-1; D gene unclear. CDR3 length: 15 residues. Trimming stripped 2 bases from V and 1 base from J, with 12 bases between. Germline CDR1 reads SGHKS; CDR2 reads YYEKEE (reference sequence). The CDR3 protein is CASSFNEAKNTEAFF. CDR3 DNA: TGTGCCAGCAGCTTCAATGAGGCAAAGAACACTGAAGCTTTCTTT.

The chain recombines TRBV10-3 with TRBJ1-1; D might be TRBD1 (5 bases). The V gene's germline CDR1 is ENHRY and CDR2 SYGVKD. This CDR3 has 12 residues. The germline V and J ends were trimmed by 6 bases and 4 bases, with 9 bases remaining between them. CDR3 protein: CAISQGGTEAFF. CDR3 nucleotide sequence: TGTGCCATCAGCCAGGGCGGCACTGAAGCTTTCTTT.

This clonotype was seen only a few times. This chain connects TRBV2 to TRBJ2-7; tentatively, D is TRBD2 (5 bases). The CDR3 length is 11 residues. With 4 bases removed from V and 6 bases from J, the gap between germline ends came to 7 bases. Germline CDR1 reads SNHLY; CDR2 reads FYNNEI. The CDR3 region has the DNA TGTGCCAGCAGTGCTGGAGGCGAGCAGTACTTC. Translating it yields CASSAGGEQYF.